This T cell receptor beta chain was identified during a study of read filtering for tumor transcriptome and immune sequencing. Across the study: Per sample, TCR-region reads ranged about 4.05 to 10.27 million by IR-seq, about 75 to 1,300 by RNA-seq.

The library was built from around 400 ng RNA with molecular barcoded adaptors for alpha/delta and beta/gamma chains. TCRdb ran MiXCR on the reads and lists one entry per CDR3 protein. The sample carries some 130,000 distinct CDR3 sequences, roughly an eighth recorded once. This CDR3 has 8 amino acids. Germline assignment: CDR1 DFQATT and CDR2 SNEGSKA (reference sequence). Trimming cost V 6 bases and J 15 bases, with 9 bases left between them. At least ten counts were recorded for this clonotype. The source material was a population of CD138-negative cells sorted from bone marrow. The gene calls are TRBV20-1 and TRBJ2-1; D is unclear. This TCR derives from a donor aged 40 or over with multiple myeloma. The CDR3 here is CSAHRGFF. The CDR3 nucleotides read TGCAGTGCACACCGTGGGTTCTTC.